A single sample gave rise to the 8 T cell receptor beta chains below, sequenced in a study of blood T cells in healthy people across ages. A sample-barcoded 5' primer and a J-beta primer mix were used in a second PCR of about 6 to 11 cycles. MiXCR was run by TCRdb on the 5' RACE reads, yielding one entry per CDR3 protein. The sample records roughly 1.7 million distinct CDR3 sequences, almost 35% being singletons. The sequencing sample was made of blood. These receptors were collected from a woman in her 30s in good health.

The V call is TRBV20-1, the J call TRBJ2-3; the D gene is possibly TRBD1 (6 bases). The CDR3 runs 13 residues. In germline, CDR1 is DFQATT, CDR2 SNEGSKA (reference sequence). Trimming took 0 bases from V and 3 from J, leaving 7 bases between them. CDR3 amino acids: CSAREGATDTQYF. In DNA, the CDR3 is TGCAGTGCTAGAGAGGGGGCAACAGATACGCAGTATTTT.

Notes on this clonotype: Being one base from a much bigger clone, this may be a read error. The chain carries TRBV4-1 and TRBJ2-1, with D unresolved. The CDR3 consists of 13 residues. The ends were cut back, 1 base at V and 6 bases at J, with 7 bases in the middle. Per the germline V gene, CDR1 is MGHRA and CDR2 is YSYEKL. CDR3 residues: CASSQGPGNEQFF. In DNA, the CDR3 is TGCGCCAGCAGCCAAGGACCGGGCAATGAGCAGTTCTTC.

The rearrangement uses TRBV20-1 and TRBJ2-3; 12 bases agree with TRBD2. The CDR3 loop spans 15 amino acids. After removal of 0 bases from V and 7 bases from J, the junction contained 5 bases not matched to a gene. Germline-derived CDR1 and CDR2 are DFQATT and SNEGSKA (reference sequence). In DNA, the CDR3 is TGCAGTGCTAGAGATGTACTAGCGGGAGGAAATACGCAGTATTTT. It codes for CSARDVLAGGNTQYF.

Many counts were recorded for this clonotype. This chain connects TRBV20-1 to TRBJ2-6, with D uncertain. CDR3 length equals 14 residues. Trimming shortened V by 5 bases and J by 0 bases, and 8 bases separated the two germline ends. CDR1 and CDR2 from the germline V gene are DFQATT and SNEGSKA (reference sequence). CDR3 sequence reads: CSAPIPSGANVLTF. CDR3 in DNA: TGCAGTGCTCCCATACCCTCTGGGGCCAACGTCCTGACTTTC.

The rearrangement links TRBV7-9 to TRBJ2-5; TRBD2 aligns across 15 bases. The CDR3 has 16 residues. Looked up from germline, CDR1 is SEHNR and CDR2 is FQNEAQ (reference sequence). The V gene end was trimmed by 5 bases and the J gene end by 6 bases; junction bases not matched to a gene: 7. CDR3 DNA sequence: TGTGCCAGCAGCACCTGGACTAGCGGGAGGGAACAGACCCAGTACTTC. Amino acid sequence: CASSTWTSGREQTQYF.

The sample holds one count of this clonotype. The CDR3 DNA reads as TGCGCCAGCAGCCCCTGGACTAGCGGGGGCCACGAGCAGTACTTC. Protein sequence: CASSPWTSGGHEQYF. V and J are TRBV10-1 and TRBJ2-5; 13 positions agree with TRBD2. The J call is doubtful: the DNA matches TRBJ2-7 better. The CDR3 has 15 amino acids. Per germline, CDR1 WNHNN and CDR2 SYGVQD (reference sequence).

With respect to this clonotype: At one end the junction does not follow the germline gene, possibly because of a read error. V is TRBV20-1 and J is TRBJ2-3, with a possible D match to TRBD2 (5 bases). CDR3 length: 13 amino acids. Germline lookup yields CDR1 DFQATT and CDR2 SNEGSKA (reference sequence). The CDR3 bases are TGCAGTGCTGGAGAGAGGGCTCATGGTACGCAGTATTTT. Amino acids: CSAGERAHGTQYF.

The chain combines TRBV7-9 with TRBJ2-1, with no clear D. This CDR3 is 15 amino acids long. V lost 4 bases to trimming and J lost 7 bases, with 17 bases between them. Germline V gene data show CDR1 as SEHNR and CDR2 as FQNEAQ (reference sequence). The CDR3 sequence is CASSSVSSTWNEQFF. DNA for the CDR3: TGTGCCAGCAGCTCGGTTAGCTCGACTTGGAATGAGCAGTTCTTC.